This T cell receptor (beta chain) was recorded in a study of cytomegalovirus exposure and HLA in healthy donors. The study ran its PCR with 60 Vbeta and 13 Jbeta primers. Assay: immunoSEQ multiplex PCR; the TCRdb copy retains only in-frame clones and omits some. The sample lists roughly 150,000 clones; approximately 80% were seen once. This clone was found once. Its antigen is unidentified. Germline values: CDR1 SGDLS, CDR2 YYNGEE. There are 14 residues in the CDR3. The V gene lost 3 bases and the J gene lost 10 bases, with 16 bases spanning the gap. General observations from the study: In a later analysis, compared with equally common non-associated chains, HLA-associated beta chains were more expanded.

The sequenced material came from PBMCs. This chain uses TRBV9 with TRBJ1-4; no clear D gene. This receptor was obtained from a woman between 35 and 50 years old in good health and CMV-seronegative. The DNA of the CDR3 is TGTGCCAGCAGCGCGACGGCGACTATGGGAAAACTGTTTTTT. Translating gives CASSATATMGKLFF. Full variable domain (missing parts from reference TRBV9 and TRBJ1-4): DSGVTQTPKHLITATGQRVTLRCSPRSGDLSVYWYQQSLDQGLQFLIQYYNGEERAKGNILERFSAQQFPDLHSELNLSSLELGDSALYFCASSATATMGKLFFGSGTQLSVL.